This T cell receptor beta chain is drawn from a study of T cell responses to AZD1222 COVID-19 vaccine. CDR3 size: 14 residues. The germline CDR1 and CDR2 sequences are LNHDA and SQIVND (reference sequence). The ends lost 5 bases at V and 0 bases at J; junction bases unmatched: 1. The protocol was immunoSEQ multiplex PCR, while the TCRdb copy is restricted to in-frame clones and leaves out a portion. In the table there are 130,000 to 150,000 clones, around 94% of which are singletons. General study findings and limits: Dominant CD4 TCR responses targeted spike regions 160-218 and 743-854. Sampling captured repertoires only after the peak T cell response.

As concerns this clone: The antigen is undetermined.

This sample comprised peripheral blood, obtained after recovery from COVID-19. This clonotype originated in an adult who had recovered from COVID-19. The genes are TRBV19 and TRBJ1-3, with 7 bases matching TRBD1. The CDR3 bases are TGTGCCAGTAGTGACAGGGTCTCTGGAAACACCATATATTTT. Its protein product is CASSDRVSGNTIYF.